The rows below give T cell receptor beta chains drawn from one sample of a study of technical replicates of blood from several donors. Generated by immunoSEQ multiplex PCR, the TCRdb table keeps only in-frame clones and is missing some. The sample holds roughly 97,000 clones, about 96% seen once. Input material: T cells isolated from PBMCs. The source of these receptors is a human donor in good health. CDR3s include the opening cysteine and the closing phenylalanine or tryptophan. The order of the fields is clone size, V gene, J gene, CDR3 protein. Clone size, where shown, is once, few, many, or a class for clones that have expanded.

>once|TRBV28|TRBJ1-5
CASNIRGVRNQPQHF
>NA|TRBV5-6|TRBJ1-2
CASSLSGESQANYGYTF
>NA|TRBV29-1|TRBJ2-7
CSVAGLAGITYEQYF
>NA|TRBV7-2|TRBJ1-1
CASSLAGQMNTEAFF
>NA|TRBV28|TRBJ1-2
CASSLRDLDRGRGGYTF
>NA|TRBV4-1|TRBJ1-3
CASGTGGSLWSSGNTIYF
>NA|TRBV19|TRBJ2-7
CASSIAASGVYEQYF
>NA|TRBV2|TRBJ2-7
CASSGLAGLYERYF
>once|TRBV11-2|TRBJ2-1
CASSLVAGLYNEQFF
>once|TRBV20-1|TRBJ2-3
CSVAGTDTQYF
>NA|TRBV27|TRBJ2-2
CASSRYATGTGLGSGELFF
>NA|TRBV27|TRBJ2-6
CASSLYSGANVLTF
>NA|TRBV19|TRBJ1-5
CASNNQGVGQPQHF
>NA|TRBV5-1|TRBJ1-3
CASSLGQGENGNTIYF
>NA|TRBV5-4|TRBJ2-3
CASSQQGGTDTQYF
>NA|TRBV13|TRBJ2-3
CASKTSGSRDTQYF
>NA|TRBV19|TRBJ2-2
CASRRQGTGELFF
>NA|TRBV27|TRBJ1-2
CASSPSVYLTGNYGYTF
>NA|TRBV13|TRBJ2-1
CASSFSSYNEQFF
>NA|TRBV6-1|TRBJ1-2
CASSVDRGIYGYTF
>NA|TRBV9|TRBJ1-1
CASSPGDFLDTEAFF
>NA|TRBV27|TRBJ2-1
CASSWGGRAHEQFF
>NA|TRBV12-5|TRBJ1-2
CASGSDRESRRGYGYTF
>NA|TRBV6-5|TRBJ1-5
CASSSRDTNSNQPQHF
>NA|TRBV28|TRBJ2-7
CASSFVPGEYEQYF
>NA|TRBV5-1|TRBJ1-1
CASSLNRQSTEAFF
>NA|TRBV5-5|TRBJ1-1
CASSPGWGQGLKSNAEAFF
>NA|TRBV9|TRBJ1-4
CASSDYRGPNEKLFF
>NA|TRBV11-2|TRBJ2-7
CASSLDRAYEQYF
>NA|TRBV7-7|TRBJ2-1
CASSPRDSSYNEQFF
>NA|TRBV9|TRBJ2-1
CASSPSPAGAGGNEQFF
>NA|TRBV5-6|TRBJ2-3
CASSSWREGDTQYF
>NA|TRBV5-1|TRBJ2-7
CASQAEPTYEQYF
>NA|TRBV7-8|TRBJ2-2
CASSQGGQITGELFF
>NA|TRBV6-5|TRBJ2-2
CASSYLSGELFF
>NA|TRBV6-6|TRBJ1-1
CASSYRGGGSEAFF
>once|TRBV7-8|TRBJ2-2
CASSSRLAGGGGELFF
>NA|TRBV27|TRBJ1-5
CASSWTGAQPQHF
>NA|TRBV5-6|TRBJ2-3
CASSSTSGRPASTDTQYF
>NA|TRBV7-9|TRBJ2-1
CASSPLAGGVWNEQFF